Following are 29 T cell receptor beta chains from one sample sequenced in a study of naive and memory T cell subsets. An equimolar mix of two oligonucleotides served as the beta constant-region primer for TRBC1 and TRBC2. One entry per CDR3 protein, called by TCRdb with MiXCR from the UMI-ligation and nested PCR reads. This sample has 75,000 to 85,000 distinct CDR3 sequences, with around 13% found just once. What was sequenced was central memory CD4+ T cells from blood. The receptors were sampled from a human donor in good health.

This clonotype has at least ten counts. This sequence joins TRBV5-6 and TRBJ1-1; possible D gene TRBD1, 5 bases. CDR3 length: 13 amino acids. Trimming pared 4 bases from V and 10 bases from J, leaving 17 bases between. Germline lookup yields CDR1 SGHDT and CDR2 YYEEEE. The CDR3, as DNA: TGTGCCAGCAGCCGCGAAAGGACACTAGTAGCTTTCTTT. This translates into CASSRERTLVAFF.

This clonotype was observed at least ten times. The chain links TRBV2 to TRBJ1-2, with D uncertain. V lost 6 bases and J 0 bases, leaving 8 bases between the germline ends. Germline values: CDR1 SNHLY, CDR2 FYNNEI. The CDR3 extends over 13 amino acids. The CDR3 loop is CASRNPANYGYTF. The CDR3 DNA reads as TGTGCCAGCAGGAACCCAGCTAACTATGGCTACACCTTC.

This chain uses TRBV5-1 with TRBJ2-3; D remains ambiguous. The ends were cut back, 4 bases at V and 1 base at J, with 7 bases in the middle. In germline, CDR1 is SGHRS, CDR2 YFSETQ. This CDR3 has 13 amino acids. The CDR3 sequence: CASSLYRTDTQYF. CDR3 nucleotides: TGCGCCAGCAGCCTCTATCGCACAGATACGCAGTATTTT.

This clonotype was recorded a few times. The rearrangement uses TRBV19 and TRBJ2-7, with 14 bases that match TRBD2. J was trimmed by 6 bases and V by 6 bases; bases with no gene match: 7. In germline, CDR1 is LNHDA, CDR2 SQIVND (reference sequence). The length of the CDR3 is 15 residues. The CDR3 coding sequence is TGTGCCAGTAGAGAGCGGGGACTAGCGGGAGTCGAGCAGTACTTC. The encoded protein is CASRERGLAGVEQYF.

This clonotype was seen more than once but under ten times. The chain recombines TRBV29-1 with TRBJ1-5; tentatively, D is TRBD1 (5 bases). Germline V lookup: CDR1 SQVTM, CDR2 ANQGSEA. The CDR3 covers 13 residues. V was cut by 5 bases and J by 5 bases, with 13 bases left in between. As DNA, the CDR3 is TGCAGCGTTTTGACAGACGGGGATCAGCCCCAGCATTTT. Its protein is CSVLTDGDQPQHF.

The chain combines TRBV20-1 with TRBJ2-3; 10 bases are a match to TRBD2. Trimming removed 5 bases from V and 3 bases from J; junction bases left unmatched: 8. CDR1 and CDR2 from the germline V gene are DFQATT and SNEGSKA (reference sequence). CDR3 size: 15 residues. The CDR3 DNA reads as TGCAGTGCTGTGACCGGGACTAGCGTAACAGATACGCAGTATTTT. This encodes CSAVTGTSVTDTQYF.

The V and J genes are TRBV5-1 and TRBJ2-5; D assignment may be TRBD1 or TRBD2 (6 bases each). Germline CDR1 reads SGHRS; CDR2 reads YFSETQ. V lost 4 bases and J 3 bases, leaving 19 bases between the germline ends. The CDR3 extends over 16 amino acids. CDR3 amino acids: CASSLEGGTSKETQYF. The CDR3 DNA sequence: TGCGCCAGCAGCCTGGAAGGGGGAACTAGCAAAGAGACCCAGTACTTC.

The CDR3 DNA reads TGCAGTGCGCCCCCTCGCGGGCCTGAGCAGTTCTTC. Protein sequence: CSAPPRGPEQFF. The rearrangement uses TRBV20-1 and TRBJ2-1; TRBD2 is a possible D gene (5 bases). V was shortened by 6 bases and J by 9 bases, with 15 bases between the two germline ends. Germline V gene data show CDR1 as DFQATT and CDR2 as SNEGSKA (reference sequence). CDR3 length: 12 amino acids.

This clonotype was seen many times. This chain connects TRBV11-2 to TRBJ1-3, with D unresolved. The CDR3 sequence is 14 residues long. The V end lost 5 bases, the J end lost 0 bases, and 8 bases lay between the germline ends. CDR1 is SGHAT, CDR2 FQNNGV, per germline. In DNA, the CDR3 is TGTGCCAGCAGCGGAGTAAACTCTGGAAACACCATATATTTT. The encoded protein is CASSGVNSGNTIYF.

This clonotype showed up many times. The J gene is TRBJ2-1, the V gene TRBV29-1, with TRBD1 as a possible D gene (6 bases). CDR3 length: 12 amino acids. The V end was cut by 4 bases, the J end by 7 bases, with 11 bases between. Germline lookup yields CDR1 SQVTM and CDR2 ANQGSEA. CDR3 in amino acids: CSVGWTANEQFF. CDR3 DNA sequence: TGCAGCGTTGGATGGACAGCTAATGAGCAGTTCTTC.

This clonotype turned up a few times. The chain recombines TRBV7-2 with TRBJ1-2; unclear D gene. This CDR3 spans 16 amino acids. Germline-derived CDR1 and CDR2 are SGHTA and FQGNSA. Between the trimmed V and J ends, which lost 2 bases and 1 base, there was a span of 14 bases. The CDR3 protein is CASSLTPRMNNYGYTF. DNA of the CDR3: TGTGCCAGCAGCTTAACCCCACGGATGAATAACTATGGCTACACCTTC.

A few counts support this clonotype. The CDR3 bases are TGTGCCAGCAGCTCAGACGGGTTAGACTATGGCTACACCTTC. It encodes CASSSDGLDYGYTF. The chain has TRBV5-6 and TRBJ1-2, with unresolved D. CDR3 length: 14 amino acids. The V gene's germline CDR1 is SGHDT and CDR2 YYEEEE. The V gene lost 3 bases and the J gene lost 3 bases, with 12 bases spanning the gap. Together with reference TRBV5-6 and TRBJ1-2, the CDR3 gives the full variable domain: DAGVTQSPTHLIKTRGQQVTLRCSPKSGHDTVSWYQQALGQGPQFIFQYYEEEERQRGNFPDRFSGHQFPNYSSELNVNALLLGDSALYLCASSSDGLDYGYTFGSGTRLTVV.

V and J are TRBV12-3 or TRBV12-4 and TRBJ1-1, with TRBD1 matching over 7 bases. This CDR3 is 14 amino acids long. J was trimmed by 3 bases and V by 2 bases; bases with no gene match: 3. The CDR3 loop reads CASSLLQGDTEAFF. The CDR3, as DNA: TGTGCCAGCAGTTTACTGCAGGGGGACACTGAAGCTTTCTTT.

This clonotype was detected ten times or more. This chain connects TRBV6-5 to TRBJ2-1, with TRBD1 matching over 8 bases. The CDR3 covers 15 residues. Trimming removed 7 bases from V and 4 bases from J; junction bases left unmatched: 9. Per germline, CDR1 MNHEY and CDR2 SVGAGI. CDR3 bases: TGTGCCAGCACGCGGGGCGGGACAGGATACAATGAGCAGTTCTTC. Protein sequence: CASTRGGTGYNEQFF.

This clonotype showed up many times. The rearrangement uses TRBV29-1 and TRBJ2-5; possible D gene TRBD1, 6 bases. CDR1 SQVTM and CDR2 ANQGSEA come from the germline V gene. The V end was cut by 1 base, the J end by 1 base, with 13 bases between. The CDR3 is made up of 15 amino acids. The CDR3 nucleotides are TGCAGCGTTGAAGTCCTGGGACAATTCCAAGAGACCCAGTACTTC. It yields the protein CSVEVLGQFQETQYF.

The V and J genes are TRBV7-9 and TRBJ2-5, with a weak D call TRBD2 (5 bases). The CDR3 totals 16 residues. Germline CDR1 SEHNR, CDR2 FQNEAQ (reference sequence). V gave up 1 base and J gave up 1 base, with 13 bases separating them. CDR3 nucleotides: TGTGCCAGCAGCTTAGGGGCGGGTTGGGGCCAAGAGACCCAGTACTTC. Protein sequence: CASSLGAGWGQETQYF.

This chain joins TRBV30 and TRBJ1-6, with D uncertain. V was clipped by 3 bases and J by 7 bases, with 10 bases between them. Per germline, CDR1 GTSNPN and CDR2 SVGIG (reference sequence). The CDR3 has 13 residues. CDR3 sequence (DNA): TGTGCCTGGAGGAATAGAGAAAATTCACCCCTCCACTTT. Protein sequence: CAWRNRENSPLHF.

This clonotype was seen only once. This chain connects TRBV7-2 to TRBJ2-1; TRBD2 matches 7 bases. This CDR3 region has 13 residues. Per germline, CDR1 SGHTA and CDR2 FQGNSA. The V segment lost 3 bases and the J segment 8 bases; nucleotides outside the gene matches: 4. The CDR3 sequence is CASSLRLADEQFF. Here the CDR3 DNA reads TGTGCCAGCAGCTTGAGACTAGCCGATGAGCAGTTCTTC. The full variable domain, rest sourced from reference TRBV7-2 and TRBJ2-1, is GAGVSQSPSNKVTEKGKDVELRCDPISGHTALYWYRQSLGQGLEFLIYFQGNSAPDKSGLPSDRFSAERTGGSVSTLTIQRTQQEDSAVYLCASSLRLADEQFFGPGTRLTVL.

The chain is built from TRBV20-1 and TRBJ1-1; no reliable D call. Trimming pared 2 bases from V and 5 bases from J, leaving 15 bases between. CDR3 length: 14 amino acids. The germline V gene encodes CDR1 DFQATT and CDR2 SNEGSKA (reference sequence). The CDR3 region has the DNA TGCAGTGCTAGACGCGCGGGAGGTTGGACTGAAGCTTTCTTT. Its protein is CSARRAGGWTEAFF.

This clonotype was detected only a few times. The chain combines TRBV27 with TRBJ2-4; 9 bases match TRBD1. This CDR3 has 17 residues. CDR1 and CDR2 (germline): MNHEY, SMNVEV (reference sequence). V dropped 6 bases and J dropped 2; count of bases not matched to a gene: 11. The CDR3 nucleotides read TGTGCCAGCAGACATACAGGGGGCGCGTGGACCAAAAACATTCAGTACTTC. Its protein is CASRHTGGAWTKNIQYF.

The V gene is TRBV20-1, the J gene TRBJ2-3, with 7 positions matching TRBD2. CDR3 size: 15 residues. Germline CDR1 is DFQATT and CDR2 is SNEGSKA (reference sequence). The V and J ends lost 0 bases and 2 bases, in that order; junction bases with no gene match: 5. The CDR3 loop reads CSARDQRDYTDTQYF. CDR3 DNA: TGCAGTGCTAGAGATCAAAGGGACTACACAGATACGCAGTATTTT.

This clonotype was detected a few times. V is TRBV7-9 and J is TRBJ1-2; D perhaps matches TRBD1 (5 bases). The CDR3 is made up of 13 amino acids. Germline V CDR1 and CDR2: SEHNR, FQNEAQ (reference sequence). V was cut by 2 bases and J by 6 bases, with 10 bases left in between. CDR3 amino acids: CASSLWGNDGYTF. The CDR3 DNA reads as TGTGCCAGCAGCTTATGGGGGAACGATGGCTACACCTTC.

The sample holds many counts of this clonotype. V usage is TRBV10-3 and J usage is TRBJ2-3; D might be TRBD1 or TRBD2, each matching 6 bases. The germline V and J ends were trimmed by 5 bases and 0 bases, with 15 bases remaining between them. This CDR3 region has 16 residues. Germline V gene data show CDR1 as ENHRY and CDR2 as SYGVKD. CDR3 amino acids: CAISTAGEASTDTQYF. The CDR3 DNA is TGTGCCATCAGTACCGCAGGGGAGGCTAGCACAGATACGCAGTATTTT.

CDR3 sequence: CAISRGQGLYEQYF. DNA for the CDR3: TGTGCCATCAGCCGGGGGCAGGGGTTGTACGAGCAGTACTTC. The gene calls are TRBV10-3 and TRBJ2-7; D is possibly TRBD1 or TRBD2 (6 bases each). In germline, CDR1 is ENHRY, CDR2 SYGVKD. Trimming left V 6 bases short and J 4 bases short, with 16 bases between. This CDR3 region has 14 residues.

This clonotype was observed many times. The chain recombines TRBV29-1 with TRBJ2-3; D is undetermined. V lost 4 bases to trimming and J lost 3 bases, with 17 bases between them. The germline V gene has CDR1 SQVTM and CDR2 ANQGSEA. The CDR3 sequence is 15 residues long. CDR3 DNA: TGCAGCGTTGTAAGTGTCGGTTTCAGGACAGATACGCAGTATTTT. Translated: CSVVSVGFRTDTQYF.

The rearrangement joins TRBV3-1 to TRBJ2-5; D may be TRBD2 (6 bases). The germline CDR1 and CDR2 sequences are LGHDT and YNNKEL (reference sequence). Trimming stripped 4 bases from V and 1 base from J, with 16 bases between. The length of the CDR3 is 16 residues. The CDR3 reads CASSPLRDGSQETQYF. CDR3 DNA sequence: TGTGCCAGCAGCCCTTTGCGGGACGGAAGCCAAGAGACCCAGTACTTC.

This clonotype showed up just a few times. The V gene is TRBV10-3, the J gene TRBJ2-1; TRBD2 might be the D (6 bases). Germline CDR1 is ENHRY and CDR2 is SYGVKD. This CDR3 region has 15 residues. Trimming shortened V by 4 bases and J by 5 bases, and 15 bases separated the two germline ends. The CDR3 sequence: CAISVRAGIDNEQFF. CDR3 DNA: TGTGCCATCAGTGTCCGAGCGGGCATAGACAATGAGCAGTTCTTC.

This clonotype was seen more than once but under ten times. The J gene is TRBJ2-1, the V gene TRBV5-1; D is possibly TRBD1 or TRBD2 (5 bases each). This CDR3 has 15 amino acids. The V and J ends lost 7 bases and 0 bases respectively, with 14 bases between them. Germline CDR1 is SGHRS and CDR2 is YFSETQ. For the CDR3, the DNA is TGCGCCAGCGGGGCTGTGGGGAGCTCCTACAATGAGCAGTTCTTC. Translation gives CASGAVGSSYNEQFF.

This chain connects TRBV7-8 to TRBJ2-1; tentative D call: TRBD1 (5 bases). The CDR3 is made up of 16 amino acids. Trimming cost V 1 base and J 5 bases, with 15 bases left between them. CDR1 and CDR2 (germline): SGHVS, FQNEAQ. The CDR3: CASSLEGSWGHNEQFF. The DNA of the CDR3 is TGTGCCAGCAGCTTAGAGGGGTCTTGGGGCCACAATGAGCAGTTCTTC.